This T cell receptor beta chain was recorded in a study of shared clonotypes between healthy human individuals. Whole-study findings and limits: Deeper or shallower sequencing was expected to change how clonotypes are shared among donors. Blood was the only sampled material, and tissue repertoires likely differ.

V shed 4 bases and J 4 bases; nucleotides not matched to a gene: 9. The CDR3 length is 16 residues. Germline V CDR1 and CDR2: MNHNS, SASEGT. Regarding this clone: Its antigen is not identified.

Authors' data handling: Filtering differed for immunoSEQ, which gave only junction sequences without quality scores. Sequencing used immunoSEQ multiplex PCR; TCRdb keeps in-frame clones, though not all of them. The V and J calls and clone size were taken over from that table, and D and trimming were inferred from the DNA. Altogether 450,000 to 600,000 clones are present, 70% to 80% being singletons, with the ten largest covering 10% to 15%. The sample comprised PBMCs. The genes are TRBV6-1 and TRBJ1-1; 10 nucleotides agree with TRBD1. The sequence derives from a woman aged 40-49 years in good health. Some clones in this sample may be carry-over from other donors' samples. CDR3 DNA sequence: TGTGCCAGCAGTGCCCTGACAGGGGGCATGGGCACTGAAGCTTTCTTT. Translating it yields CASSALTGGMGTEAFF.